The 30 T cell receptor beta chains given below trace back to one sample, sequenced in a study of OX40 agonist ivuxolimab in advanced cancers. Clones were read by immunoSEQ multiplex PCR, and TCRdb kept only the in-frame ones, dropping some. The sample shows about 42,000 clones, around 87% of them seen only once. Sample: CD4+ or CD8+ T cells sorted from blood, taken in a trial of the OX40 agonist ivuxolimab. These receptors originate from an adult with an advanced solid tumor such as melanoma, head and neck, liver or kidney cancer.

This clone was observed a handful of times. This rearrangement joins TRBV9 to TRBJ1-1; tentatively, D is TRBD1 (5 bases). Trimming took 3 bases from V and 1 from J, leaving 10 bases between them. Germline V gene sequence: CDR1 SGDLS, CDR2 YYNGEE. CDR3 size: 14 residues. The CDR3 DNA sequence: TGTGCCAGCAGCGGGGACTTGGGGAACACTGAAGCTTTCTTT. Translated, it gives CASSGDLGNTEAFF. Based on the CDR3 plus reference TRBV9 and TRBJ1-1, the full variable domain is DSGVTQTPKHLITATGQRVTLRCSPRSGDLSVYWYQQSLDQGLQFLIQYYNGEERAKGNILERFSAQQFPDLHSELNLSSLELGDSALYFCASSGDLGNTEAFFGQGTRLTVV.

The rearrangement uses TRBV6-1 and TRBJ2-7, with no clear D. Germline CDR1 is MNHNS and CDR2 is SASEGT. This CDR3 is built from 14 residues. Trimming removed 6 bases from V and 4 bases from J, with 16 bases in between. The CDR3 DNA reads TGTGCCAGCAGATCGGAACTCCGCCTGTACGAGCAGTACTTC. It is translated as CASRSELRLYEQYF.

CDR3 bases: TGTGCCAGTAGTATACGGCTCGCCAGGGGGCCAACTAATGAAAAACTGTTTTTT. It encodes CASSIRLARGPTNEKLFF. This chain links TRBV19 with TRBJ1-4, with 8 bases identical to TRBD1. The CDR3 spans 18 residues. The germline V gene encodes CDR1 LNHDA and CDR2 SQIVND (reference sequence). J was trimmed by 0 bases and V by 2 bases; bases with no gene match: 8.

A single count supports this clone. This chain uses TRBV7-9 with TRBJ1-1; TRBD1 might be the D (5 bases). Germline CDR1 and CDR2: SEHNR and FQNEAQ (reference sequence). The V end lost 5 bases, the J end lost 4 bases, and 14 bases lay between the germline ends. CDR3 length equals 14 residues. The CDR3 DNA reads as TGTGCCAGCAGCCACGGGACCCGGGGCACTGAAGCTTTCTTT. Its translation: CASSHGTRGTEAFF.

This chain uses TRBV4-1 with TRBJ1-4, with D perhaps matching TRBD1 (6 bases). Germline loops: CDR1 MGHRA, CDR2 YSYEKL. V was trimmed by 0 bases and J by 8 bases, leaving 10 bases between them. CDR3 length equals 14 residues. The CDR3 loop reads CASSQEGGGEKLFF. The CDR3 DNA reads TGCGCCAGCAGCCAAGAAGGAGGGGGGGAAAAACTGTTTTTT.

The rearrangement uses TRBV5-4 and TRBJ2-2; D may be TRBD2 (5 bases). The CDR3 contains 17 residues. The V gene lost 4 bases and the J gene lost 6 bases, with 22 bases spanning the gap. CDR1 is SGHNT, CDR2 YYREEE, per germline (reference sequence). The CDR3 region is CASSPAAGLPLAGELFF. The CDR3, as DNA: TGTGCCAGCAGCCCCGCGGCGGGTCTACCCCTCGCCGGGGAGCTGTTTTTT.

The chain carries TRBV9 and TRBJ2-7, with a tentative D call TRBD1 (5 bases). Trimming took off 3 bases at V and 3 bases at J, with 7 bases between the two ends. CDR1 and CDR2 (germline): SGDLS, YYNGEE. There are 12 residues in the CDR3. CDR3 DNA: TGTGCCAGCAGCGCGCAGGGCTACGAGCAGTACTTC. It codes for CASSAQGYEQYF.

The chain has TRBV19 and TRBJ1-3; tentative D call: TRBD1 (5 bases). This CDR3 spans 17 amino acids. V dropped 3 bases and J dropped 2 bases, with 17 bases sitting between them. Germline CDR1 LNHDA, CDR2 SQIVND (reference sequence). CDR3 sequence reads: CASSIWGLSTPGNTIYF. CDR3 bases: TGTGCCAGTAGTATTTGGGGCCTCTCTACGCCTGGAAACACCATATATTTT.

The V gene is TRBV12-2, the J gene TRBJ1-4. TRBV12-2 is labeled a pseudogene. CDR3 length: 13 residues. CDR3 sequence (DNA): TGTGCAAGTCGCTTGCCCCCCAAGGGAAAACTGTTTTTT. Amino acids: CASRLPPKGKLFF.

The CDR3 sequence: CASSIGQNTEAFF. DNA for the CDR3: TGTGCCAGTAGTATAGGGCAGAACACTGAAGCTTTCTTT. The rearrangement uses TRBV19 and TRBJ1-1; D not certain. The CDR3 is 13 amino acids. Germline CDR1 and CDR2: LNHDA and SQIVND (reference sequence). Between the trimmed V and J ends, which lost 1 base and 1 base, there was a span of 4 bases.

The DNA for the CDR3 is TGTGCCAGCAGCTTGGTGGGACTAGTCACAGATACGCAGTATTTT. Translated, it gives CASSLVGLVTDTQYF. The chain employs TRBV5-6 and TRBJ2-3, with 8 bases that match TRBD2. The CDR3 sequence is 15 residues long. Trimming removed 0 bases from V and 2 bases from J; junction bases left unmatched: 2. Germline loops: CDR1 SGHDT, CDR2 YYEEEE.

The chain joins TRBV5-6 to TRBJ2-1; D might be TRBD1 (5 bases). Trimming cost V 7 bases and J 0 bases, with 11 bases left between them. Looked up from germline, CDR1 is SGHDT and CDR2 is YYEEEE. The CDR3 loop spans 14 amino acids. The CDR3 sequence is CASEDIHSYNEQFF. The CDR3 DNA sequence: TGTGCCAGCGAGGACATCCACTCCTACAATGAGCAGTTCTTC. The complete variable domain, with remaining parts taken from reference TRBV5-6 and TRBJ2-1, reads DAGVTQSPTHLIKTRGQQVTLRCSPKSGHDTVSWYQQALGQGPQFIFQYYEEEERQRGNFPDRFSGHQFPNYSSELNVNALLLGDSALYLCASEDIHSYNEQFFGPGTRLTVL.

V usage is TRBV27 and J usage is TRBJ1-2; D not certain. This CDR3 is built from 15 residues. Germline V gene lookup returns CDR1 MNHEY and CDR2 SMNVEV (reference sequence). V was clipped by 5 bases and J by 4 bases, with 17 bases between them. The CDR3 protein is CASSPSDPLFYGYTF. DNA of the CDR3: TGTGCCAGCAGTCCTTCGGACCCCCTATTCTATGGCTACACCTTC.

The chain joins TRBV10-2 to TRBJ1-4, with D possibly TRBD1 on 5 matching bases. Trimming shortened V by 2 bases and J by 14 bases, and 12 bases separated the two germline ends. This CDR3 is built from 12 residues. The germline V gene has CDR1 WSHSY and CDR2 SAAADI. DNA for the CDR3: TGCGCCAGCAGTGAGGGGACTTTAGTTCTGTTTTTT. Encoded protein: CASSEGTLVLFF.

This clone has a handful of counts. The J gene is TRBJ1-1, the V gene TRBV7-9; D ambiguous. V dropped 9 bases and J dropped 10 bases, with 12 bases sitting between them. The germline V gene encodes CDR1 SEHNR and CDR2 FQNEAQ (reference sequence). This CDR3 spans 10 amino acids. CDR3 DNA sequence: TGTGCCAGTCGTCGAGTCTCAGCTTTCTTT. It is translated as CASRRVSAFF.

The chain combines TRBV5-6 with TRBJ1-4; 9 bases agree with TRBD1. Germline V CDR1 and CDR2: SGHDT, YYEEEE. After removal of 2 bases from V and 5 bases from J, the junction contained 1 base not matched to a gene. CDR3 length equals 14 residues. The CDR3 reads CASSLDRGNEKLFF. CDR3 in DNA: TGTGCCAGCAGCTTAGACAGGGGGAATGAAAAACTGTTTTTT.

The V call is TRBV28, the J call TRBJ2-1; D call uncertain. Trimming removed 3 bases at V and 4 bases at J, with 7 bases between. The CDR3 runs 13 residues. Germline-derived CDR1 and CDR2 are MDHEN and SYDVKM. The CDR3 sequence: CASSLPQYNEQFF. DNA of the CDR3: TGTGCCAGCAGTTTGCCACAATACAATGAGCAGTTCTTC.

The V and J genes are TRBV15 and TRBJ1-2; weak D call: TRBD1 (5 bases). Germline lookup yields CDR1 LNHNV and CDR2 YYDKDF (reference sequence). Trimming stripped 0 bases from V and 8 bases from J, with 19 bases between. This CDR3 contains 16 residues. The CDR3 nucleotides are TGTGCCACCAGCAGAGATACGGGAGGTGGGGCGGTGGGCTACACCTTC. Translating gives CATSRDTGGGAVGYTF.

The sample holds a few counts of this clone. The chain recombines TRBV7-9 with TRBJ1-3; D remains ambiguous. Trimming stripped 3 bases from V and 0 bases from J, with 12 bases between. The CDR3 totals 16 residues. Germline CDR1 reads SEHNR; CDR2 reads FQNEAQ (reference sequence). Here the CDR3 DNA reads TGTGCCAGCAGCTTCGGATCGGTGAGCTCTGGAAACACCATATATTTT. It specifies CASSFGSVSSGNTIYF.

This clone rates as medium-sized. The gene calls are TRBV11-2 and TRBJ1-1; D gene unclear. CDR1 SGHAT and CDR2 FQNNGV come from the germline V gene. The CDR3 extends over 15 amino acids. Between the trimmed V and J ends, which lost 4 bases and 1 base, there was a span of 13 bases. The CDR3 nucleotides read TGTGCCAGCAGCTCCCGGCTGGGAGGGAACACTGAAGCTTTCTTT. Encoded protein: CASSSRLGGNTEAFF.

This clone showed up just once. The CDR3 spells CASSLVPGDIYEQYF. The CDR3 DNA follows: TGCGCCAGCAGCCTAGTGCCAGGGGACATCTACGAGCAGTACTTC. This chain connects TRBV5-1 to TRBJ2-7; D is possibly TRBD1 (6 bases). The CDR3 spans 15 residues. CDR1 SGHRS and CDR2 YFSETQ come from the germline V gene. The V gene lost 4 bases and the J gene lost 3 bases, with 17 bases spanning the gap.

This sequence joins TRBV15 and TRBJ2-3; 7 nucleotides align to TRBD2. Germline V gene sequence: CDR1 LNHNV, CDR2 YYDKDF (reference sequence). The CDR3 extends over 15 amino acids. V gave up 0 bases and J gave up 2 bases; unmatched junction bases: 2. CDR3 sequence: CATSRDGTNTDTQYF. The CDR3 nucleotides read TGTGCCACCAGCAGAGATGGGACTAACACAGATACGCAGTATTTT.

The rearrangement links TRBV4-1 to TRBJ2-2, with D uncertain. Trimming pared 3 bases from V and 5 bases from J, leaving 4 bases between. This CDR3 is built from 12 residues. Germline assignment: CDR1 MGHRA and CDR2 YSYEKL. CDR3 in amino acids: CASSHGTGELFF. The CDR3 DNA reads as TGCGCCAGCAGCCACGGAACCGGGGAGCTGTTTTTT.

This chain connects TRBV11-2 to TRBJ2-7; the D is unclear. CDR3 length: 14 residues. V shed 4 bases and J shed 2 bases, with 12 bases lying between them. Germline CDR1 is SGHAT and CDR2 is FQNNGV. This CDR3 is CASSSRRAPYEQYF. As DNA, the CDR3 is TGTGCCAGCAGCTCCCGCCGGGCGCCCTACGAGCAGTACTTC.

The chain is built from TRBV11-2 and TRBJ2-1; the match to TRBD1 covers 7 bases. Losses at the gene ends were 3 bases for V and 5 bases for J; bases not matched to a gene: 1. There are 13 residues in the CDR3. Germline lookup yields CDR1 SGHAT and CDR2 FQNNGV. The DNA of the CDR3 is TGTGCCAGCAGCTTTACAGGGGACAATGAGCAGTTCTTC. This translates into CASSFTGDNEQFF.

The gene calls are TRBV7-8 and TRBJ2-5; D is perhaps TRBD1 (6 bases). CDR1 is SGHVS and CDR2 is FQNEAQ in the germline V gene. The CDR3 is 15 residues long. Trimming took off 1 base at V and 4 bases at J, with 13 bases between the two ends. CDR3 sequence reads: CASSLDREYGETQYF. The CDR3 nucleotides read TGTGCCAGCAGCTTAGACAGGGAATATGGAGAGACCCAGTACTTC.

The chain uses TRBV4-3 and TRBJ2-7; TRBD2 matches 8 bases. There are 15 residues in the CDR3. Germline CDR1 and CDR2: LGHNA and YSLEER. Trimming at V came to 0 bases and at J to 3 bases, leaving 4 bases not matched to a gene. DNA for the CDR3: TGCGCCAGCAGCCAAGATAGGGCGGGAGGCTACGAGCAGTACTTC. It is translated as CASSQDRAGGYEQYF.

The chain joins TRBV2 to TRBJ1-3; D call uncertain. Germline V gene sequence: CDR1 SNHLY, CDR2 FYNNEI. V lost 7 bases, J lost 2 bases, and 18 bases lay in between. The CDR3 has 16 amino acids. CDR3 in amino acids: CASTNTALIAGNTIYF. CDR3 DNA sequence: TGTGCCAGCACAAACACGGCCCTAATCGCTGGAAACACCATATATTTT.

The chain carries TRBV12-5 and TRBJ2-2, with unresolved D. The CDR3 is 13 residues long. The germline V gene encodes CDR1 LGHNT and CDR2 FRNRAP. V gave up 5 bases and J gave up 0 bases, with 4 bases separating them. For the CDR3, the DNA is TGTGCTAGTGGTGCTTCGAACACCGGGGAGCTGTTTTTT. Translation gives CASGASNTGELFF.

The chain has TRBV6-5 and TRBJ2-1, with 11 positions matching TRBD1. The CDR3 spans 15 residues. Germline CDR1 MNHEY, CDR2 SVGAGI. V trimming: 5 bases; J trimming: 2 bases; junction bases outside the gene matches: 2. The CDR3 DNA reads as TGTGCCAGCAGTCCGGGACAGGGGGCCTACAATGAGCAGTTCTTC. Protein: CASSPGQGAYNEQFF.